This T cell receptor beta chain was sequenced during a study of T cell responses to AZD1222 COVID-19 vaccine. Study results and caveats: Close to half of all spike-specific TCRs reportedly target regions of the variants that are unmutated. Donors, mostly white British, included more females; clonal diversity was possibly underestimated. No repertoire was sampled before or during the peak T cell response, only after it.

Trimming shortened V by 3 bases and J by 8 bases, and 11 bases separated the two germline ends. The germline V gene has CDR1 SGDLS and CDR2 YYNGEE. The CDR3 runs 12 residues. Recipients boosted at about 4 weeks or about 12 weeks are pooled. Clones were sequenced by immunoSEQ multiplex PCR, and TCRdb holds only the in-frame ones, with some missing. Among approximately 150,000 clones listed, 80% to 95% were seen once. Regarding this clone: Its antigen remains unknown.

Sequenced material: peripheral blood, taken 28 days after the second AZD1222 dose. The gene calls are TRBV9 and TRBJ1-2; no reliable D call. The sequence was obtained from an adult who received the AZD1222 COVID-19 vaccine. The CDR3 nucleotides read TGTGCCAGCAGCGCCCCTTCCAGGGGCTACACCTTC. This sequence encodes CASSAPSRGYTF.